A single sample gave rise to the 24 T cell receptor beta chains below, sequenced in a study of T cell responses to AZD1222 COVID-19 vaccine (dated by TCRdb to about 2021). The time point label corresponds to: baseline before first vaccination. Library preparation was by the immunoSEQ multiplex PCR assay. TCRdb mirrors the immuneACCESS table, restricted to in-frame sequences. Some clones are absent from its copies; in checked studies, under half trace to an unresolved V gene, and the reason for the others is unknown. A total of about 55,000 clones appear in this sample, about 85% of them only once. The top ten clonotypes cover over 3.5% of the sample. The sequences come from peripheral blood, collected on day 0 of AZD1222 vaccination. These receptor sequences come from an adult in good health.

This chain joins TRBV14 and TRBJ2-7; D tentatively reads TRBD1 or TRBD2 (6 bases each). V shed 0 bases and J shed 3 bases, with 18 bases lying between them. Germline CDR1 reads SGHDN; CDR2 reads FVKESK. This CDR3 spans 17 amino acids. The CDR3 DNA follows: TGTGCCAGCAGCCAAGATTTGGGGGCCCGGAGGGTCTACGAGCAGTACTTC. Amino acids: CASSQDLGARRVYEQYF.

The chain employs TRBV3-1 (or the pseudogene TRBV3-2) and TRBJ1-1, with a weak D call TRBD1 (5 bases). CDR1 is LGHDT, CDR2 YNNKEL, per germline (reference sequence). Trimming stripped 0 bases from V and 0 bases from J, with 17 bases between. The CDR3 sequence is 18 residues long. The CDR3 protein is CASSQDFWGTPLNTEAFF. The CDR3 coding sequence is TGTGCCAGCAGCCAAGATTTCTGGGGGACGCCCTTGAACACTGAAGCTTTCTTT.

This rearrangement joins TRBV4-2 to TRBJ2-2; the D call may be TRBD1 or TRBD2 (5 bases each). There are 17 residues in the CDR3. The germline V gene encodes CDR1 LGHNA and CDR2 YNFKEQ. The V gene lost 0 bases and the J gene lost 0 bases, with 11 bases spanning the gap. CDR3 region: CASSQEAGTANTGELFF. Written as DNA, the CDR3 is TGTGCCAGCAGCCAAGAGGCAGGGACGGCGAACACCGGGGAGCTGTTTTTT.

The chain uses TRBV7-8 and TRBJ1-5; a possible D gene is TRBD1 (5 bases). Germline V gene sequence: CDR1 SGHVS, CDR2 FQNEAQ. Trimming removed 3 bases from V and 3 bases from J, with 12 bases in between. The CDR3 is made up of 15 amino acids. The CDR3 spells CASSLADSTNQPQHF. The DNA for the CDR3 is TGTGCCAGCAGCTTGGCCGACAGTACCAATCAGCCCCAGCATTTT.

V and J are TRBV3-1 (or the pseudogene TRBV3-2) and TRBJ2-1; D remains unclear. The CDR3 is made up of 15 amino acids. CDR1 is LGHDT and CDR2 is YNNKEL in the germline V gene (reference sequence). V was cut by 6 bases and J by 8 bases, with 20 bases left in between. The CDR3 nucleotides read TGTGCCAGCAGTCCTGAAGGGATCCCATGGCATGAGCAGTTCTTC. Amino acid sequence: CASSPEGIPWHEQFF.

This clone was observed once. The chain recombines TRBV5-1 with TRBJ2-2, with D unclear. V was pared by 0 bases and J by 4 bases, with 13 bases between. This CDR3 has 16 residues. In germline, CDR1 is SGHRS, CDR2 YFSETQ. CDR3 protein: CASSLAGPAGTGELFF. The DNA of the CDR3 is TGCGCCAGCAGCTTGGCCGGACCAGCTGGCACCGGGGAGCTGTTTTTT.

The chain carries TRBV2 and TRBJ2-1, with TRBD2 identical over 12 bases. The V and J ends lost 6 bases and 5 bases, in that order; junction bases with no gene match: 8. The germline gives CDR1 SNHLY, CDR2 FYNNEI. The CDR3 is made up of 16 amino acids. The CDR3 DNA follows: TGTGCCAGCAGGAAAGGGCTAGCGGGGGGGAACAATGAGCAGTTCTTC. Protein product: CASRKGLAGGNNEQFF.

CDR3 DNA sequence: TGTGCCAGCAGCGACGCGGGACTAGCGGGGGGCTACGAGCAGTACTTC. This sequence encodes CASSDAGLAGGYEQYF. This chain connects TRBV7-2 to TRBJ2-7; 15 nucleotides agree with TRBD2. V shed 5 bases and J 3 bases; nucleotides not matched to a gene: 5. The germline CDR1 and CDR2 sequences are SGHTA and FQGNSA. The CDR3 totals 16 residues.

In this sample, this clone turned up once. This chain uses TRBV7-9 with TRBJ1-2; 10 positions match TRBD1. The CDR3 is 14 amino acids. The germline V gene has CDR1 SEHNR and CDR2 FQNEAQ (reference sequence). The V and J ends lost 10 bases and 7 bases, in that order; junction bases with no gene match: 12. As DNA, the CDR3 is TGTGCCACCCCCCCCACCGGGACAGGGGTTGGCTACACCTTC. Its protein product is CATPPTGTGVGYTF.

The J gene is TRBJ1-5, the V gene TRBV4-2; D perhaps matches TRBD1 (5 bases). Trimming stripped 4 bases from V and 7 bases from J, with 11 bases between. The CDR3 consists of 13 residues. CDR1 is LGHNA, CDR2 YNFKEQ, per germline. The CDR3, as DNA: TGTGCCAGCAGCCGCGGGGCGGACCAGCCCCAGCATTTT. The encoded protein is CASSRGADQPQHF.

The chain uses TRBV7-2 and TRBJ1-5, with D uncertain. The germline V and J ends were trimmed by 5 bases and 4 bases, with 9 bases remaining between them. Germline V CDR1 and CDR2: SGHTA, FQGNSA. The CDR3 covers 13 residues. CDR3 protein: CASSRLGNQPQHF. CDR3 nucleotide sequence: TGTGCCAGCAGCCGACTGGGAAATCAGCCCCAGCATTTT. The whole variable domain, filled in from reference TRBV7-2 and TRBJ1-5, reads GAGVSQSPSNKVTEKGKDVELRCDPISGHTALYWYRQSLGQGLEFLIYFQGNSAPDKSGLPSDRFSAERTGGSVSTLTIQRTQQEDSAVYLCASSRLGNQPQHFGDGTRLSIL.

This clone was detected only once. V and J are TRBV2 and TRBJ1-1; weak D call: TRBD1 (6 bases). The germline gives CDR1 SNHLY, CDR2 FYNNEI. Trimming removed 3 bases at V and 11 bases at J, with 16 bases between. The CDR3 is 13 amino acids. The CDR3 bases are TGTGCCAGCAGTGATTTTGGGGGGCTCGGGGCTTTCTTT. The encoded protein is CASSDFGGLGAFF. Filled out from reference TRBV2 and TRBJ1-1, the complete variable domain reads EPEVTQTPSHQVTQMGQEVILRCVPISNHLYFYWYRQILGQKVEFLVSFYNNEISEKSEIFDDQFSVERPDGSNFTLKIRSTKLEDSAMYFCASSDFGGLGAFFGQGTRLTVV.

This clone came up once. This chain joins TRBV7-9 and TRBJ1-5, with TRBD1 matching 8 bases. J was trimmed by 1 base and V by 5 bases; bases with no gene match: 7. The CDR3 has 16 amino acids. The V gene's germline CDR1 is SEHNR and CDR2 FQNEAQ (reference sequence). The CDR3 nucleotides read TGTGCCAGCAGCCCCTTGGACAGGGCAAGCAATCAGCCCCAGCATTTT. The encoded protein is CASSPLDRASNQPQHF.

This clone was observed a single time. The rearrangement uses TRBV5-1 and TRBJ1-1; D remains unclear. V dropped 5 bases and J dropped 5 bases, with 13 bases sitting between them. The CDR3 length is 13 residues. Germline V gives CDR1 SGHRS, CDR2 YFSETQ. The CDR3 is CASSFIAGTEAFF. As DNA, the CDR3 is TGCGCCAGCAGTTTCATCGCTGGGACTGAAGCTTTCTTT. The full variable domain, completed using reference TRBV5-1 and TRBJ1-1, is KAGVTQTPRYLIKTRGQQVTLSCSPISGHRSVSWYQQTPGQGLQFLFEYFSETQRNKGNFPGRFSGRQFSNSRSEMNVSTLELGDSALYLCASSFIAGTEAFFGQGTRLTVV.

The J gene is TRBJ1-4, the V gene TRBV3-1 (or the pseudogene TRBV3-2); 8 nucleotides agree with TRBD1. From germline, CDR1 is LGHDT and CDR2 YNNKEL (reference sequence). Trimming removed 0 bases from V and 7 bases from J; junction bases left unmatched: 7. This CDR3 comprises 16 residues. Here the CDR3 DNA reads TGTGCCAGCAGCCAAGAGCTCAGGGGGCTCGGTGAAAAACTGTTTTTT. It encodes CASSQELRGLGEKLFF.

This clone has a single count. V gene TRBV28 combines with J gene TRBJ1-5; D not resolved. Trimming removed 6 bases at V and 7 bases at J, with 10 bases between. The germline V gene encodes CDR1 MDHEN and CDR2 SYDVKM. There are 12 residues in the CDR3. CDR3 in DNA: TGTGCCAGCAGCCAAAAAAGGCAGCCCCAGCATTTT. Its protein is CASSQKRQPQHF.

The V call is TRBV5-4, the J call TRBJ2-1; possible D gene TRBD2, 6 bases. There are 16 residues in the CDR3. Trimming removed 3 bases from V and 1 base from J, with 14 bases in between. The germline gives CDR1 SGHNT, CDR2 YYREEE (reference sequence). CDR3 DNA: TGTGCCAGCAGCTGGGGTGCGGGGAGGTCCTACAATGAGCAGTTCTTC. Translation: CASSWGAGRSYNEQFF.

The chain combines TRBV4-3 with TRBJ1-5, with D maybe TRBD1 (6 bases). CDR3 length: 14 amino acids. V lost 2 bases to trimming and J lost 3 bases, with 8 bases between them. Per germline, CDR1 LGHNA and CDR2 YSLEER. The CDR3 sequence: CASSQRGDNQPQHF. CDR3 nucleotide sequence: TGCGCCAGCAGCCAAAGGGGGGACAATCAGCCCCAGCATTTT.

The CDR3 region has the DNA TGTGCCAGCAGCCTCACCGGGACCTCCTACGAGCAGTACTTC. It translates to CASSLTGTSYEQYF. This chain links TRBV5-5 with TRBJ2-7, with D possibly being TRBD1 or TRBD2 (5 bases each). Germline V CDR1 and CDR2: SGHKS, YYEKEE (reference sequence). V shed 4 bases and J shed 0 bases, with 11 bases lying between them. The CDR3 is 14 residues long.

The chain combines TRBV5-1 with TRBJ1-4, with D uncertain. The CDR3 is 14 amino acids. The V end lost 6 bases, the J end lost 5 bases, and 14 bases lay between the germline ends. CDR1 and CDR2 from the germline V gene are SGHRS and YFSETQ. CDR3 DNA sequence: TGCGCCAGCACCCCGGACGGGCGAAATGAAAAACTGTTTTTT. Translation gives CASTPDGRNEKLFF. Full variable domain (outside the CDR3, taken from reference TRBV5-1 and TRBJ1-4): KAGVTQTPRYLIKTRGQQVTLSCSPISGHRSVSWYQQTPGQGLQFLFEYFSETQRNKGNFPGRFSGRQFSNSRSEMNVSTLELGDSALYLCASTPDGRNEKLFFGSGTQLSVL.

The chain is built from TRBV6-2 or TRBV6-3 and TRBJ2-1, with 9 bases fitting TRBD1. This CDR3 has 16 amino acids. V shed 2 bases, J shed 1 base, and the junction held 3 bases outside the gene matches. Germline V lookup: CDR1 MNHEY, CDR2 SVGEGT. CDR3 bases: TGTGCCAGCAGTTACCTAGGACAGGGGTCCTACAATGAGCAGTTCTTC. Its protein product is CASSYLGQGSYNEQFF.

The chain carries TRBV5-1 and TRBJ2-2; 10 nucleotides align to TRBD2. CDR1 is SGHRS and CDR2 is YFSETQ in the germline V gene. This CDR3 has 15 residues. V dropped 4 bases and J dropped 5; count of bases not matched to a gene: 5. CDR3 protein: CASSPSGGATGELFF. The CDR3 nucleotides read TGCGCCAGCAGCCCCAGCGGGGGGGCAACCGGGGAGCTGTTTTTT. Looking up the rest from reference TRBV5-1 and TRBJ2-2 gives the full variable domain: KAGVTQTPRYLIKTRGQQVTLSCSPISGHRSVSWYQQTPGQGLQFLFEYFSETQRNKGNFPGRFSGRQFSNSRSEMNVSTLELGDSALYLCASSPSGGATGELFFGEGSRLTVL.

The chain is built from TRBV4-3 and TRBJ2-1; 8 nucleotides match TRBD2. Trimming took 4 bases from V and 6 from J; bases not matched to a gene: 11. CDR1 and CDR2 (germline): LGHNA, YSLEER. The CDR3 is 16 amino acids. The CDR3 loop reads CASSLAPTSGANEQFF. Here the CDR3 DNA reads TGCGCCAGCAGCCTAGCGCCCACTAGCGGAGCCAATGAGCAGTTCTTC.

This chain uses TRBV27 with TRBJ2-1; D is unclear. Trimming pared 5 bases from V and 6 bases from J, leaving 20 bases between. The CDR3 is made up of 16 amino acids. CDR1 is MNHEY, CDR2 SMNVEV, per germline (reference sequence). CDR3 protein: CASSPRSRRPGNEQFF. CDR3 nucleotide sequence: TGTGCCAGCAGTCCCCGAAGCAGGCGGCCCGGCAATGAGCAGTTCTTC.